This is a list of T cell receptor beta chains from one sample in a study of B cell selection in AIRE deficiency. TCRdb's copy holds only in-frame clones and misses some; the assay was immunoSEQ multiplex PCR. The data hold under 30,000 clones, with about 96% observed a single time. The sequencing input was CD4+CD127+ conventional T cells sorted from PBMCs. Receptors were obtained from a human donor in good health. Both conserved end residues are part of each CDR3. A D gene is named only where the DNA matches it firmly. Where a row states a size, it is once, few, many or the class of an expanded clone; other rows omit it.

DNA | CDR3 | D | J | size | V
TGTGCCAGCAGTTTATGGGCAGGGGAGCAGGGCTACACCTTC | CASSLWAGEQGYTF | - | TRBJ1-2 | - | TRBV28
TGTGCCAGCAGCGCAAAGCGGGTCCCCGGGAATGAGCAGTTCTTC | CASSAKRVPGNEQFF | - | TRBJ2-1 | - | TRBV14
TGTGCCAGCAGCTTCCCCGGGACAGAAACCTACGAGCAGTACTTC | CASSFPGTETYEQYF | TRBD1 | TRBJ2-7 | - | TRBV4-2
TGTGCCAGCAGCGTTCAAGTCGTCGCAGATACGCAGTATTTT | CASSVQVVADTQYF | - | TRBJ2-3 | - | TRBV9
TGTGCCAGCAGCCCCAACCACGGGGTTATCAATGAAAAACTGTTTTTT | CASSPNHGVINEKLFF | - | TRBJ1-4 | - | TRBV9
TGTGCCAGTAGTATGGGTTCGGCGGCTACGCAGTATTTT | CASSMGSAATQYF | - | TRBJ2-3 | - | TRBV19
TGTGCCAGCAGTTTTAGTGCGGGAGCAGTTGAGCAGTACTTC | CASSFSAGAVEQYF | TRBD2 | TRBJ2-7 | once | TRBV28
TGTGCCAGCAGCCAAGGACAGGGGAGGAATGGCTACACCTTC | CASSQGQGRNGYTF | TRBD1 | TRBJ1-2 | - | TRBV5-4
TGTGCCAGCAGTGAACAGGCGGGGCGCGAGCAGTACTTC | CASSEQAGREQYF | - | TRBJ2-7 | - | TRBV2
TGTGCCACCTTAGAGTTTAGAGTAGAGACCCAGTACTTC | CATLEFRVETQYF | - | TRBJ2-5 | - | TRBV6-1
TGTGCCAGCAGTGCGTTCCTACTGAAAAACATTCAGTACTTC | CASSAFLLKNIQYF | - | TRBJ2-4 | - | TRBV2
TGTGCCAGCGGAGCGGGTTTTTACAATGAGCAGTTCTTC | CASGAGFYNEQFF | - | TRBJ2-1 | - | TRBV7-2
TGTGCCAGCAGCCAGACAGGGAACTCCTACAATGAGCAGTTCTTC | CASSQTGNSYNEQFF | TRBD1 | TRBJ2-1 | - | TRBV7-6